This T cell receptor beta chain derives from a study of regulatory T cells in long-lasting Graves disease. For the study at large: Patients newly diagnosed with Graves' had been on antithyroid drugs for under 3 months. The study's findings and limits: Limited sample numbers may have lowered accuracy.

Trimming pared 3 bases from V and 2 bases from J, leaving 16 bases between. Per the germline V gene, CDR1 is KGHDR and CDR2 is SFDVKD. This CDR3 contains 16 residues. This clonotype was counted only a few times. Its specificity is unknown. With iRepertoire HTBI primers and Arm-PCR of CDR3 regions, TCR beta libraries were built. TCRdb processed the multiplex PCR reads anew with MiXCR; each CDR3 protein has one entry. Altogether a few hundred thousand distinct CDR3 sequences are present, 16% being singletons, with the ten largest covering approximately 30%. Time point in this sample: newly diagnosed GD, antithyroid drugs for less than 3 months. RNA from PBMCs was the source of the TCR library. These data also featured in a second study, about T cells in Graves' hyperthyroidism and ophthalmopathy. As that report states: Ophthalmopathy stood apart from stable hyperthyroidism in a 13 V-J model.

The rearrangement uses TRBV24-1 and TRBJ2-7; the D is unclear. The sequence was collected from a man between 35 and 55 years old with Graves disease. The sample here was peripheral blood mononuclear cells (PBMCs), taken at new diagnosis, from a patient treated with antithyroid drugs. Here the CDR3 DNA reads TGTGCCACCAGTGATCATCCGGGCCCAAAGACCTACGAGCAGTACTTC. This translates into CATSDHPGPKTYEQYF.